This T cell receptor beta chain was profiled in a study of cytomegalovirus exposure and HLA in healthy donors. Background on the study: There were roughly 110 million unique TCR beta sequences, drawn from approximately 180 million T cells, in an earlier analysis. Whole-study findings and limits: Later analysis suggested most CMV-associated TCR beta chains were HLA-restricted. V- and J-gene trimming in TCR beta was tied to a missense DCLRE1C variant by an analysis performed later.

A few counts support this clone. Antigen unknown. V lost 2 bases to trimming and J lost 0 bases; unmatched junction nucleotides: 4. CDR1 and CDR2 from the germline V gene are SGHNT and YYREEE (reference sequence). This CDR3 spans 17 amino acids. The PCR ran on 60 Vbeta and 13 Jbeta primers. Some clones are missing from TCRdb's copy, which holds only in-frame ones; the method was immunoSEQ multiplex PCR. The sample contains about 140,000 clones, about 61% of which appear only once. The sequencing input was PBMCs. The receptor was derived from a male donor in good health and CMV-seronegative. The genes are TRBV5-4 and TRBJ1-3; 11 positions agree with TRBD1. The CDR3 region is CASSLWGQGVSGNTIYF. The CDR3 DNA reads as TGTGCCAGCAGCTTATGGGGACAGGGGGTCTCTGGAAACACCATATATTTT. The full variable domain, its missing parts supplied by reference TRBV5-4 and TRBJ1-3, is ETGVTQSPTHLIKTRGQQVTLRCSSQSGHNTVSWYQQALGQGPQFIFQYYREEENGRGNFPPRFSGLQFPNYSSELNVNALELDDSALYLCASSLWGQGVSGNTIYFGEGSWLTVV.